The rows below give T cell receptor beta chains drawn from one sample of a study of T cell repertoires in cytomegalovirus infection. TCRdb reanalysed the reads using MiXCR and keeps one entry per CDR3 protein. The table has approximately 490,000 distinct CDR3 sequences, around 11% seen once. The sample taken for sequencing was PBMCs. All receptors come from a human donor in good health (CMV status not recorded). Some clones in this sample may be carry-over from other donors' samples. Both conserved end residues are part of each CDR3. The D gene is left open where the match is weak. Clone size is stated in some rows and not others, as once, few, many or a class when expanded.

size,V,D,J,DNA,CDR3
many,TRBV10-3,.,TRBJ2-3,TGTGCCATCAGTCTCGGCTTAGAGGGGGATACGCAGTATTTT,CAISLGLEGDTQYF
many,TRBV28,.,TRBJ2-3,TGTGCCAGCAGCCCCCCGGTCACAGATACGCAGTATTTT,CASSPPVTDTQYF
.,TRBV3-1,.,TRBJ1-2,TGTGCCAGCAGTCCGTGGACAACCGACAATATAGGTGGCTACACCTTC,CASSPWTTDNIGGYTF
.,TRBV14,.,TRBJ2-7,TGTGCCAGCAGCCAAGTACCCTATCCCAACGAGCAGTACTTC,CASSQVPYPNEQYF
few,TRBV18,.,TRBJ2-3,TGTGCCAGCTCACCACTGGAGAGGGCAGATACGCAGTATTTT,CASSPLERADTQYF
.,TRBV5-4,.,TRBJ2-5,TGTGCCAGCAGCTTGGTCCCCCGGGAGACCCAGTACTTC,CASSLVPRETQYF
many,TRBV12-3/TRBV12-4,TRBD1,TRBJ1-4,TGTGCCAGCAGGACCGGGACAGGGGACCTCAATGAAAAACTGTTTTTT,CASRTGTGDLNEKLFF
.,TRBV20-1,.,TRBJ2-5,TGCAGTGCTAGTGCTCTTGGGGGTTCGGAGACCCAGTACTTC,CSASALGGSETQYF
many,TRBV19,TRBD1,TRBJ2-7,TGTGCCAGTAGTACATCCGGGACAGGGGTTTTCTACGAGCAGTACTTC,CASSTSGTGVFYEQYF
many,TRBV7-7,.,TRBJ1-2,TGTGCTACCTTAGACAGCGGTGGCTACACCTTC,CATLDSGGYTF
.,TRBV19,TRBD1,TRBJ1-5,TGTGCCAGTAGGCCGACAGGGGCTCCCCTTAGCAATCAGCCCCAGCATTTT,CASRPTGAPLSNQPQHF
few,TRBV3-1,.,TRBJ2-3,TGTGCCAGCAGCCAGAGGCCGGCGGTGACAGATACGCAGTATTTT,CASSQRPAVTDTQYF
many,TRBV6-2/TRBV6-3,.,TRBJ1-6,TGTGCCAGCAGTTGGGGACGGATTTCCAATTCACCCCTCCACTTT,CASSWGRISNSPLHF
few,TRBV14,.,TRBJ2-2,TGTGCCAGCAGCCGGCGGAGTTTAGGCGGGGAGCTGTTTTTT,CASSRRSLGGELFF
many,TRBV6-5,.,TRBJ2-5,TGTGCCAGCAGTTACAGGGGGGCCCGTCAAGAGACCCAGTACTTC,CASSYRGARQETQYF
.,TRBV30,.,TRBJ2-3,TGTGCCTGGAGTGTTCGGCGGGCAGTCACAGATACGCAGTATTTT,CAWSVRRAVTDTQYF
many,TRBV7-2,.,TRBJ2-1,TGTGCCAGCAGGCACGCGATCTACCCGATGGCGAATGAGCAGTTCTTC,CASRHAIYPMANEQFF
few,TRBV25-1,.,TRBJ2-7,TGTGCCAGCGGCGGGGAATCCTACGAGCAGTACTTC,CASGGESYEQYF
few,TRBV27,TRBD2,TRBJ2-7,TGTGCCAGCATGGGACTAGCGGGAGTTGTACGGGGAGACGAGCAGTACTTC,CASMGLAGVVRGDEQYF
.,TRBV7-2,.,TRBJ1-3,TGTGCCAGCAGCTTAAATATGGCGAGCTCTGGAAACACCATATATTTT,CASSLNMASSGNTIYF
many,TRBV28,.,TRBJ2-7,TGTGCCAGCAGCCCGCACTACGAGCAGTACTTC,CASSPHYEQYF
many,TRBV7-3,TRBD2,TRBJ2-1,TGTGCCAGCAGCTTAAGGCCCCCGGGACTAGCGGGGGGGCCTGTCGCTGAGCAGTTCTTC,CASSLRPPGLAGGPVAEQFF
.,TRBV27,TRBD2,TRBJ2-2,TGTGCCAGCAGTGCTACCGGACTAGTGGAGGGGGAGCTGTTTTTT,CASSATGLVEGELFF
many,TRBV11-1,.,TRBJ1-2,TGTGCCAGCAGCACCGGAGGTTTCGGTGGCTACACCTTC,CASSTGGFGGYTF
few,TRBV28,.,TRBJ2-7,TGTGCCAGCAAGGGTATAGGGATAGCGTCGGACGAGCAGTACTTC,CASKGIGIASDEQYF
many,TRBV28,.,TRBJ1-5,TGTGCCAGCAGTTTTTCGACAACTAATCAGCCCCAGCATTTT,CASSFSTTNQPQHF
once,TRBV25-1,TRBD2,TRBJ2-2,TGTGCCAGCAGTGAATCCTGGACTAGCGGGGGGGCCTTCTTCAGCACCGGGGAGCTGTTTTTT,CASSESWTSGGAFFSTGELFF
many,TRBV11-3,.,TRBJ2-1,TGTGCCAGCAGCTTATATTCTTACAATGAGCAGTTCTTC,CASSLYSYNEQFF
.,TRBV5-1,TRBD2,TRBJ2-3,TGCGCCAGCAGCCCGGGACTAGCGGAGGGGGATACGCAGTATTTT,CASSPGLAEGDTQYF
many,TRBV9,TRBD1,TRBJ2-7,TGTGCCAGCAGCGCGGAACAGGGGGCTTTTTTCGAGCAGTACTTC,CASSAEQGAFFEQYF
.,TRBV5-5,TRBD1,TRBJ2-7,TGTGCCAGCAGCGGAGGGACAGGCGCCGAGCAGTACTTC,CASSGGTGAEQYF
once,TRBV6-6,.,TRBJ1-5,TGTGCCAGCACTCGAGGAAGGGGAAACAATCAGCCCCAGCATTTT,CASTRGRGNNQPQHF
many,TRBV12-3/TRBV12-4,.,TRBJ2-1,TGTGCCAGCAGCCCAGAGGTCAAGCGTTATGAGCAGTTCTTC,CASSPEVKRYEQFF
many,TRBV7-9,TRBD2,TRBJ2-1,TGTGCCAGCAGCTTAACCGCGGGAGGGCCTCGGGAGCAGTTCTTC,CASSLTAGGPREQFF
many,TRBV18,.,TRBJ2-2,TGTGCCAGCTCACCACTCGTGGTCTCTGTCACCGGGGAGCTGTTTTTT,CASSPLVVSVTGELFF
many,TRBV19,TRBD1,TRBJ2-1,TGTGCCAGTAGTACTGGGTTATTGAGGGGGCGGAGGAATGAGCAGTTCTTC,CASSTGLLRGRRNEQFF
many,TRBV12-3/TRBV12-4,.,TRBJ1-6,TGTGCCAGCAGTTTAAATGCGGGGAATTCACCCCTCCACTTT,CASSLNAGNSPLHF
.,TRBV19,.,TRBJ1-5,TGTGCCAGTAGTCAATCCGGCGACGGTCAGCCCCAGCATTTT,CASSQSGDGQPQHF
.,TRBV18,.,TRBJ2-7,TGTGCCAGCTCACTCACCTGGGCAGTGGGTCTCGACGAGCAGTACTTC,CASSLTWAVGLDEQYF
many,TRBV7-2,TRBD1,TRBJ2-1,TGTGCCAGCAGCCCCCGGACAGGGGAAGCTTTTGAGCAGTTCTTC,CASSPRTGEAFEQFF
many,TRBV6-1,.,TRBJ1-5,TGTGCCAGCAGGGGTACAGGCTATCAGCCCCAGCATTTT,CASRGTGYQPQHF
many,TRBV25-1,.,TRBJ2-2,TGTGCCAGTGGTACAGGGCGTCCCTTCGACACCGGGGAGCTGTTTTTT,CASGTGRPFDTGELFF
many,TRBV19,.,TRBJ1-2,TGTGCCAGTAGTCCGCAACAGGGCACCGTCTATGGCTACACCTTC,CASSPQQGTVYGYTF
many,TRBV7-6,.,TRBJ2-6,TGTGCCAGCAGCTCCTCAGGGGCCGGGGCCAACGTCCTGACTTTC,CASSSSGAGANVLTF
.,TRBV29-1,TRBD1,TRBJ2-6,TGCAGCGTTGGAGGACAGGGGGTCTCTGGGGCCAACGTCCTGACTTTC,CSVGGQGVSGANVLTF
.,TRBV12-3/TRBV12-4,.,TRBJ2-7,TGTGCCAGCAGTCCGAGTGGAGGAGTGGGGGCTTACGAGCAGTACTTC,CASSPSGGVGAYEQYF
many,TRBV7-4,TRBD1,TRBJ1-4,TGTGCCAGCAGCTTAAGACAGGGGAGCGAAAAACTGTTTTTT,CASSLRQGSEKLFF
many,TRBV7-8,.,TRBJ1-3,TGTGCCAGCAGCCCCGGTTCCGGACAGTTCCAGCTCTATTCTGGAAACACCATATATTTT,CASSPGSGQFQLYSGNTIYF
.,TRBV20-1,.,TRBJ2-3,TGCAGTGCCATCAGGCGGGTCGCAGATACGCAGTATTTT,CSAIRRVADTQYF
few,TRBV20-1,TRBD1,TRBJ2-5,TGCAGTGCTAGAGACCCGACAGGGCAAGAGACCCAGTACTTC,CSARDPTGQETQYF
.,TRBV3-1,.,TRBJ2-1,TGTGCCAGCGGCCAAGAGGCCGGGGTTTCAGTTCGGTTCTTC,CASGQEAGVSVRFF
few,TRBV7-9,TRBD2,TRBJ2-1,TGTGCCAGCAGCTTAGCGATCGCTAGCGGAACCTTCAATGAGCAGTTCTTC,CASSLAIASGTFNEQFF
.,TRBV19,.,TRBJ1-5,TGTGCCAGTAGTCCGATTGTGGGGGTCAGGACCCAGCCCCAGCATTTT,CASSPIVGVRTQPQHF
few,TRBV5-4,.,TRBJ2-7,TGTGCCAGCCAATGGGACCGAGCCTACGAGCAGTACTTC,CASQWDRAYEQYF
many,TRBV7-2,.,TRBJ2-7,TGTGCCAGCAGCTTAGCGGGCGGGGCCTCCTACGAGCAGTACTTC,CASSLAGGASYEQYF
.,TRBV5-1,TRBD2,TRBJ2-2,TGCGCCAGCAGCTTGCTAAGCGGGAGAGGCGGGGAGCTGTTTTTT,CASSLLSGRGGELFF
many,TRBV29-1,.,TRBJ2-1,TGCAGCGTTGAAGGCGGGGAATACAATGAGCAGTTCTTC,CSVEGGEYNEQFF
many,TRBV10-3,.,TRBJ2-7,TGTGCCATCAGTGAGACAGCCTACGAGCAGTACTTC,CAISETAYEQYF
many,TRBV12-3/TRBV12-4,TRBD1,TRBJ1-3,TGTGCCAGCACCGACGACAGGGCTGGAAACACCATATATTTT,CASTDDRAGNTIYF
.,TRBV15,.,TRBJ1-2,TGTGCCACCAGCCATGGATATGGCTACACCTTC,CATSHGYGYTF